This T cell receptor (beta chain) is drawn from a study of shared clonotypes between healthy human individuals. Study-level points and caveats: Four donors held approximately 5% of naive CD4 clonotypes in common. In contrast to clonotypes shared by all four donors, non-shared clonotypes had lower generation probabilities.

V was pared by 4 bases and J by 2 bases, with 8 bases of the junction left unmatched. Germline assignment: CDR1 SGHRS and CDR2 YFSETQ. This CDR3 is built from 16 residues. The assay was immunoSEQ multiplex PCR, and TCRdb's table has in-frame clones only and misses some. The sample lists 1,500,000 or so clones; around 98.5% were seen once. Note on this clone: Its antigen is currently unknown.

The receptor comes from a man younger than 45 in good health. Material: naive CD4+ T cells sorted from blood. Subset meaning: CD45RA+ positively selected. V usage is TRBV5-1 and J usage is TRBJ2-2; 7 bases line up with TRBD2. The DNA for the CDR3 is TGCGCCAGCAGCCCTGACCCTAGCGGCAACACCGGGGAGCTGTTTTTT. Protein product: CASSPDPSGNTGELFF.